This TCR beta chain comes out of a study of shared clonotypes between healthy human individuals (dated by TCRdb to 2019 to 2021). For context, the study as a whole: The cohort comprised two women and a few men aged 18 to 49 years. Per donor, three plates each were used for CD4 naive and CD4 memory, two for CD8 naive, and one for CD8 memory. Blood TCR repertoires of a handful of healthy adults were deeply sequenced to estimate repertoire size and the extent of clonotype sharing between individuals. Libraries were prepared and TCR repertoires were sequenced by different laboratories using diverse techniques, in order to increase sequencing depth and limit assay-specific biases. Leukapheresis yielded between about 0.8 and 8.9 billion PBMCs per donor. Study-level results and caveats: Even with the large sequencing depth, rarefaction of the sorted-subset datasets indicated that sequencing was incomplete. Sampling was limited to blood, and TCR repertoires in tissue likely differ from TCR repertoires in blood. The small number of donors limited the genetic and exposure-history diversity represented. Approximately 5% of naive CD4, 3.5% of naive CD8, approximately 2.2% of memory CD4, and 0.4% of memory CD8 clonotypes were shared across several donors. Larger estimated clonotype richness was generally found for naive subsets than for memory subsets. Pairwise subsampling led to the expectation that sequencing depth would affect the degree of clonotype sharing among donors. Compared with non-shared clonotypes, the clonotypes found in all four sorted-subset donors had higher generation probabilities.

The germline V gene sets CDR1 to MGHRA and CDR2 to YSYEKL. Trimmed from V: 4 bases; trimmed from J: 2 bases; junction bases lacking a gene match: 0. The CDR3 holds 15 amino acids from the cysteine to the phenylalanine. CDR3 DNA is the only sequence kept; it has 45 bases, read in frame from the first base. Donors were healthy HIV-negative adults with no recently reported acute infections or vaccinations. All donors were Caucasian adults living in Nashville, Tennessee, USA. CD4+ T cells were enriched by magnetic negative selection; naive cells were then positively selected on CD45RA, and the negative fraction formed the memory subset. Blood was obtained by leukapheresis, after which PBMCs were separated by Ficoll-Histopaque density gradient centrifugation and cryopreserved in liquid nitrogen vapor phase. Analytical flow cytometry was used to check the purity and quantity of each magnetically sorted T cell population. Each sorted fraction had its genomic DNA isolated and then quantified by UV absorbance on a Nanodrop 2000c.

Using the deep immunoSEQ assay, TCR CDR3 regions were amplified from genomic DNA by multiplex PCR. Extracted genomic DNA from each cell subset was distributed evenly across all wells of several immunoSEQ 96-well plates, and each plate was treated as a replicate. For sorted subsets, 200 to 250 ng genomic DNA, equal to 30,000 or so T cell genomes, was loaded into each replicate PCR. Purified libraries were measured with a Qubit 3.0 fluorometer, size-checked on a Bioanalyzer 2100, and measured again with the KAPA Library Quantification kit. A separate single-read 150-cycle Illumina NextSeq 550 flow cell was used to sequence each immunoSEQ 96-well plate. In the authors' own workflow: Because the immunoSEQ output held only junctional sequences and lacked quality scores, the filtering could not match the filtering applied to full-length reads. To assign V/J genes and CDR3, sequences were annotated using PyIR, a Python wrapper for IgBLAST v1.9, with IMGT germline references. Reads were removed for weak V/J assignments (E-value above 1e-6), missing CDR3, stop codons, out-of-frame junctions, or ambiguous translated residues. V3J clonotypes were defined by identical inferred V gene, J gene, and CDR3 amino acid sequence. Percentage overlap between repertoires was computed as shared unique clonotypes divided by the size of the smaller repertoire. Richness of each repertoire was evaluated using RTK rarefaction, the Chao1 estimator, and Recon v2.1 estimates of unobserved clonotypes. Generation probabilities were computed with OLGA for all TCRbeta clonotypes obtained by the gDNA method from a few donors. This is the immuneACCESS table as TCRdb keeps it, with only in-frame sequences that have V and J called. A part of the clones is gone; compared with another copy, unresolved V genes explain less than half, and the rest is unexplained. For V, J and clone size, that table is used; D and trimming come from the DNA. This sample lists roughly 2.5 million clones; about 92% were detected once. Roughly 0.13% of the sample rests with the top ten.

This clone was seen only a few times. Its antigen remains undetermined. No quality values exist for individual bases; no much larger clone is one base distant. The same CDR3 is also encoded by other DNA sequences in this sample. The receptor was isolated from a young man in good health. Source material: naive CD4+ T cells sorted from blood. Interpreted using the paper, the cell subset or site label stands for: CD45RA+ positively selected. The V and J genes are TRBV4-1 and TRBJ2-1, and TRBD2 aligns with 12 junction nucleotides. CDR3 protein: CASSRTSGAYNEQFF. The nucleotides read TGCGCCAGCAGCCGGACTAGCGGGGCCTACAATGAGCAGTTCTTC.